This is a list of T cell receptor beta chains from one sample in a study of T-cell reconstitution after alpha-beta-depleted transplantation in children. TCRdb reprocessed the PCR reads with MiXCR, giving one entry per CDR3 protein. The table includes fewer than 550,000 distinct CDR3 sequences, 11% detected once. The sample was PBMCs, mostly from graft donor cells, taken 180 days after TCRalphabeta/CD19-depleted stem cell transplant. The receptors were gathered from a female patient aged 2-10 years who had a stem cell transplant for aplastic anemia, so the T cells may come from the graft donor. Each CDR3 is given with its conserved first and last residue. The D gene is left open where the match is weak. A row's size may be missing; if present it is once, few, many or a size class.

V,J,D,size,DNA,CDR3
TRBV28,TRBJ2-7,TRBD2,many,TGTGCCAGCAGTTCGGGGCTAGCGGGTGCCTACGAGCAGTACTTC,CASSSGLAGAYEQYF
TRBV7-2,TRBJ2-1,NA,NA,TGTGCCAGCATCATGACTCCTTCCTACAATGAGCAGTTCTTC,CASIMTPSYNEQFF
TRBV28,TRBJ2-7,NA,few,TGTGCCAGCAGTTTGGGCGGCCACGAGCAGTACTTC,CASSLGGHEQYF
TRBV20-1,TRBJ1-1,NA,few,TGCAGTGCTACCGGGACACCGAATCTGAACACTGAAGCTTTCTTT,CSATGTPNLNTEAFF
TRBV5-1,TRBJ2-7,TRBD1,NA,TGCGCCAATCGACAGGGGGCCTTCTACGAGCAGTACTTC,CANRQGAFYEQYF
TRBV11-2,TRBJ2-1,TRBD2,few,TGTGCCAGCAGCACTCCGGGCGGGAGGGCCTTTGAGCAGTTCTTC,CASSTPGGRAFEQFF
TRBV18,TRBJ1-1,NA,many,TGTGCCAGCCTCCGTGAGGTGCACACTGAAGCTTTCTTT,CASLREVHTEAFF
TRBV5-1,TRBJ1-1,NA,many,TGCGCCAGCAGCTTACAAAGCAGTGAGGCTTTCTTT,CASSLQSSEAFF
TRBV20-1,TRBJ2-3,NA,many,TGCAGTGCTAGCCCCCTGGTCAAAAACACAGATACGCAGTATTTT,CSASPLVKNTDTQYF
TRBV6-2/TRBV6-3,TRBJ1-2,NA,NA,TGTGCCAGCAGTTATGGAATGAACTATGGCTACACCTTC,CASSYGMNYGYTF
TRBV28,TRBJ2-1,NA,NA,TGTGCCAGCAGTCCCTGGGTCTTTAGCGCCTACAATGAGCAGTTCTTC,CASSPWVFSAYNEQFF
TRBV20-1,TRBJ1-6,NA,few,TGCAGTGCACCCACGGGGGGCGGAAATTCACCCCTCCACTTT,CSAPTGGGNSPLHF
TRBV18,TRBJ2-1,TRBD2,few,TGTGCCAGCTCACCACCGCGGACTAGAGATGAGCAGTTCTTC,CASSPPRTRDEQFF
TRBV5-1,TRBJ2-1,TRBD1,NA,TGCGCCAGCAGCCGGGACAGGGGGGGGAACAATGAGCAGTTCTTC,CASSRDRGGNNEQFF
TRBV7-3,TRBJ2-2,NA,NA,TGTGCCAGCAGCTTAAAAGGCAGTCTAAGGGGGGAGCTGTTTTTT,CASSLKGSLRGELFF
TRBV13,TRBJ2-3,NA,few,TGTGCCAGCAGCTTCCGCCTGGGGACAGATACGCAGTATTTT,CASSFRLGTDTQYF
TRBV5-5,TRBJ1-5,TRBD1,few,TGTGCCAGCAGCTTAAGGGACAGGGAAGGCAATCAGCCCCAGCATTTT,CASSLRDREGNQPQHF